The T cell receptor (beta chain) described here comes from a study of human T cells and chemical hapten exposure. The overall study: Diphenylcyclopropenone was administered weekly to the scalp of patients throughout the approximately 25-week study.

TCRdb independently ran MiXCR on the RACE reads; one entry per CDR3 protein. The sample has 74,000 or so distinct CDR3 sequences, approximately 10% seen once; the top ten hold around 1.3%. Time point meaning: patch test 1, 2 weeks after DPC sensitization. The sample's treatment: therapeutic diphenylcyclopropenone sensitization with weekly scalp DPC. This clonotype was counted a few times. Germline CDR1 is SGHTA and CDR2 is FQGTGA. This CDR3 is 16 amino acids long. With 6 bases clipped from V and 8 bases from J, the junction kept 11 bases outside the gene matches. The sample was whole blood, taken in connection with sensitization to the hapten diphenylcyclopropenone (DPC). The receptor was derived from a woman aged 50 to 60 with alopecia areata. Some clones in this sample may be carry-over from other donors' samples. The V call is TRBV7-3, the J call TRBJ2-1; 12 bases match TRBD2. The CDR3 is CASRKGLAGWSDEQFF. CDR3 nucleotide sequence: TGTGCCAGCAGAAAAGGACTAGCGGGATGGAGTGATGAGCAGTTCTTC.